The rows below give T cell receptor beta chains drawn from one sample of a study of T cells in Graves' hyperthyroidism and ophthalmopathy. MiXCR, applied by TCRdb to the multiplex PCR reads, yields one record per CDR3 protein. The sample has about 130,000 distinct CDR3 sequences, roughly a fifth seen once. Sequencing used blood. The source is a woman aged 50 to 65 with Graves' hyperthyroidism that later progressed to Graves' ophthalmopathy. The CDR3 runs from the conserved cysteine through the conserved F or W.

>TRBV29-1
CSVSQGINTQYF
>TRBV3-1
CASSQGDPGETQYF
>TRBV6-1
CASSLQGIDEKLFF
>TRBV27
CASRSGGGAQHF
>TRBV7-2
CASSQSQGNNIQYF
>TRBV19
CASSIGGRSSNYNEQFF
>TRBV7-9
CASSLGRLAGAPEQFF
>TRBV5-1
CASSLGGSGHTTDTQYF
>TRBV4-2
CASSHKGTSKDTGELFF
>TRBV5-1
CASSFGQGGLNTEAFF
>TRBV27
CASSGRQSREQFF
>TRBV2
CASRIGQATYEQYF
>TRBV5-1
CASSENTRRRGELFF
>TRBV6-1
CASSDLAGGPKQYF
>TRBV20-1
CSARDTESSTDTQYF
>TRBV10-3
CAISVEASNEQFF
>TRBV13
CASTDSYEQFF
>TRBV19
CASSSFGPPYEQYF
>TRBV6-1
CASSEVLVGPRNEQFF
>TRBV15
CATSSSPTDSNYGYTF
>TRBV29-1
CSFTGLAGRNEQFF
>TRBV3-1
CASSQSGNVETQYF
>TRBV28
CASTSREGRDTPADTQYF
>TRBV29-1
CSVEGGGRGQYF
>TRBV19
CASSIPPKDEQYF
>TRBV27
CASRERFSNQPQHF
>TRBV7-2
CASSLVSTGNEQFF
>TRBV28
CASKTGQGFGYTF
>TRBV12-3/TRBV12-4
CASSFQGVRTEAFF
>TRBV7-9
CASSLATDRNEKLFF
>TRBV28
CASSLRLWTGNTGELFF
>TRBV14
CASSQIAFGELFF
>TRBV3-1
CASSWGRGSYEQYF
>TRBV10-3
CAISEEGTGANVLTF
>TRBV2
CASRRSEAFF
>TRBV11-2
CASRTGTGGPEQYF
>TRBV24-1
CATSRTGINQPQHF
>TRBV2
CASSVLAYSYEQYF
>TRBV2
CASSDREAAKRTQYF
>TRBV20-1
CSASMQGNYGYTF
>TRBV5-1
CASSPNGQPNSPLHF
>TRBV2
CASSGTGNPYEQYF
>TRBV20-1
CSAASGWEQFF
>TRBV27
CASSKRTGSGTEAFF
>TRBV6-5
CASSYARVLTSGATNTGELFF
>TRBV3-1
CASSPDGGRGAKNIQYF
>TRBV28
CASSKLADYYNEQFF
>TRBV19
CASSIWRGSYEQYF
>TRBV29-1
CSSGQGSTDTQYF
>TRBV4-2
CASSQDQSNQPQHF
>TRBV7-9
CASSPQEIQYF
>TRBV20-1
CSARDRRFGTAKNIQYF